These 18 T cell receptor beta chains were all obtained from the same sample, sequenced in a study of CD4 T cells in relation to SARS-CoV-2 and coronaviruses. Antigens for these TCRs are unknown. Repertoires were generated with immunoSEQ multiplex PCR, while TCRdb's copy carries only in-frame clones and drops some. This table has tens of thousands of clones, around three quarters appearing once. Input material: memory CD4+ T cells from PBMCs, cultured in vitro. These receptors were taken from an adult with COVID-19.

The CDR3: CASSMGVSVDTQYF. CDR3 bases: TGTGCCAGCAGCATGGGGGTTTCGGTAGATACGCAGTATTTT. The V call is TRBV9, the J call TRBJ2-3; the D gene could be TRBD1 or TRBD2 (5 bases each). CDR3 length equals 14 residues. Germline CDR1 SGDLS, CDR2 YYNGEE. Trimming shortened V by 4 bases and J by 5 bases, and 14 bases separated the two germline ends.

This chain links TRBV13 with TRBJ1-5; D is possibly TRBD1 (6 bases). V was trimmed by 3 bases and J by 7 bases, leaving 10 bases between them. In germline, CDR1 is PRHDT, CDR2 FYEKMQ (reference sequence). CDR3 length equals 13 residues. For the CDR3, the DNA is TGTGCCAGCAGCTTCGCAGGGGAACAGCCCCAGCATTTT. Protein product: CASSFAGEQPQHF.

The genes are TRBV5-5 and TRBJ2-7; 7 bases are shared with TRBD2. Germline trimming cut 4 bases from V and 2 bases from J; bases unmatched to any gene: 6. The germline gives CDR1 SGHKS, CDR2 YYEKEE (reference sequence). The CDR3 has 14 residues. CDR3 sequence: CASSPSGRAYEQYF. In DNA, the CDR3 is TGTGCCAGCAGCCCTAGCGGACGTGCCTACGAGCAGTACTTC.

The chain employs TRBV19 and TRBJ2-2, with D possibly matching TRBD1 (5 bases). Germline V lookup: CDR1 LNHDA, CDR2 SQIVND (reference sequence). V was trimmed by 2 bases and J by 7 bases, leaving 8 bases between them. The CDR3 loop spans 13 amino acids. DNA for the CDR3: TGTGCCAGTAGTATACAAGGGGTCGGGGAGCTGTTTTTT. It translates to CASSIQGVGELFF.

This clone was counted a single time. The J gene is TRBJ1-2, the V gene TRBV11-2; no clear D gene. The CDR3 covers 16 residues. Germline-derived CDR1 and CDR2 are SGHAT and FQNNGV. Trimming cost V 0 bases and J 1 base, with 12 bases left between them. The CDR3 region has the DNA TGTGCCAGCAGCTTAGATGCCCGCCTTGGTAACTATGGCTACACCTTC. Translated, it gives CASSLDARLGNYGYTF.

The chain couples TRBV5-1 to TRBJ1-1; unclear D gene. Germline V gene lookup returns CDR1 SGHRS and CDR2 YFSETQ. Trimming stripped 0 bases from V and 8 bases from J, with 17 bases between. The CDR3 extends over 15 amino acids. Here the CDR3 DNA reads TGCGCCAGCAGCTTGGGGGCAGTACAGTCAGGCGAAGCTTTCTTT. This codes for CASSLGAVQSGEAFF.

This clone has a handful of counts. The genes are TRBV29-1 and TRBJ2-7; TRBD2 aligns across 7 bases. From germline, CDR1 is SQVTM and CDR2 ANQGSEA. V lost 7 bases to trimming and J lost 3 bases; unmatched junction nucleotides: 9. The CDR3 runs to 13 residues. The CDR3 here is CSGSSGPHYEQYF. The CDR3 DNA follows: TGCAGCGGTTCTAGCGGCCCTCACTACGAGCAGTACTTC.

The chain links TRBV5-1 to TRBJ1-1, with no clear D. CDR3 length equals 15 residues. Trimming shortened V by 0 bases and J by 1 base, and 10 bases separated the two germline ends. Germline V CDR1 and CDR2: SGHRS, YFSETQ. The CDR3 DNA sequence: TGCGCCAGCAGCTTGGGAAGACACAAGAACACTGAAGCTTTCTTT. Its protein is CASSLGRHKNTEAFF.

This chain uses TRBV5-6 with TRBJ2-5, with TRBD1 matching over 7 bases. The CDR3 consists of 14 residues. Germline CDR1 reads SGHDT; CDR2 reads YYEEEE. V shed 4 bases, J shed 1 base, and the junction held 4 bases outside the gene matches. The CDR3 region has the DNA TGTGCCAGCAGCCCTGGGACAGTCCAAGAGACCCAGTACTTC. This sequence encodes CASSPGTVQETQYF. The full variable domain, completed using reference TRBV5-6 and TRBJ2-5, is DAGVTQSPTHLIKTRGQQVTLRCSPKSGHDTVSWYQQALGQGPQFIFQYYEEEERQRGNFPDRFSGHQFPNYSSELNVNALLLGDSALYLCASSPGTVQETQYFGPGTRLLVL.

This chain joins TRBV18 and TRBJ2-3, with unresolved D. The V end was cut by 2 bases, the J end by 2 bases, with 8 bases between. The CDR3 runs to 14 residues. The germline gives CDR1 KGHSH, CDR2 LQKENI. CDR3 sequence reads: CASSPIQITDTQYF. In DNA, the CDR3 is TGTGCCAGCTCACCAATTCAGATCACAGATACGCAGTATTTT. Full variable domain (rest looked up from reference TRBV18 and TRBJ2-3): NAGVMQNPRHLVRRRGQEARLRCSPMKGHSHVYWYRQLPEEGLKFMVYLQKENIIDESGMPKERFSAEFPKEGPSILRIQQVVRGDSAAYFCASSPIQITDTQYFGPGTRLTVL.

The chain has TRBV5-1 and TRBJ1-1, with D perhaps TRBD1 (6 bases). The CDR3 is made up of 15 amino acids. V was pared by 0 bases and J by 0 bases, with 9 bases between. Germline-derived CDR1 and CDR2 are SGHRS and YFSETQ. The CDR3 DNA reads as TGCGCCAGCAGCTTGGATGGGGGCTTGAACACTGAAGCTTTCTTT. Amino acid sequence: CASSLDGGLNTEAFF.

The chain employs TRBV29-1 and TRBJ1-2; 7 nucleotides line up with TRBD1. CDR1 is SQVTM and CDR2 is ANQGSEA in the germline V gene. The CDR3 length is 14 residues. J gave up 2 bases and V 4 bases, and 7 bases lay outside the gene matches. CDR3 coding DNA: TGCAGCGTTGGACAGGGTTCTACCAACTATGGCTACACCTTC. It translates to CSVGQGSTNYGYTF.

The chain combines TRBV5-5 with TRBJ1-4; D gene uncertain. Trimming left V 4 bases short and J 5 bases short, with 3 bases between. Germline V lookup: CDR1 SGHKS, CDR2 YYEKEE (reference sequence). The CDR3 length is 11 residues. The CDR3: CASSPNEKLFF. The CDR3 region has the DNA TGTGCCAGCAGCCCCAATGAAAAACTGTTTTTT.

The DNA for the CDR3 is TGTGCCAGCAGCAGACCAGGGAGGAGCTCCTACGAGCAGTACTTC. Translating gives CASSRPGRSSYEQYF. The gene calls are TRBV7-9 and TRBJ2-7; D is perhaps TRBD2 (6 bases). This CDR3 has 15 amino acids. Between the trimmed V and J ends, which lost 5 bases and 0 bases, there was a span of 14 bases. Germline CDR1 reads SEHNR; CDR2 reads FQNEAQ (reference sequence).

The CDR3 region has the DNA TGTGCCAGCAGCGTGAGTGGGACTAGCAATGAGCAGTTCTTC. Translation gives CASSVSGTSNEQFF. The chain links TRBV9 to TRBJ2-1; 8 positions agree with TRBD2. Losses at the gene ends were 2 bases for V and 6 bases for J; bases not matched to a gene: 4. The CDR3 has 14 amino acids. CDR1 and CDR2 from the germline V gene are SGDLS and YYNGEE.

This clone was counted a few times. The V and J genes are TRBV6-6 and TRBJ1-5, with 8 bases matching TRBD1. This CDR3 is 14 amino acids long. J was trimmed by 6 bases and V by 2 bases; bases with no gene match: 3. Germline CDR1 and CDR2: MNHNY and SVGAGI (reference sequence). The CDR3 DNA sequence: TGTGCCAGCAGTTACGTGCAGGGGGCTCAGCCCCAGCATTTT. Translating gives CASSYVQGAQPQHF.

The chain links TRBV6-2 or TRBV6-3 to TRBJ2-7; no firm D call. V was trimmed by 8 bases and J by 2 bases, leaving 10 bases between them. Germline CDR1 is MNHEY and CDR2 is SVGEGT. The CDR3 length is 12 residues. The CDR3 nucleotides read TGTGCCAGCGGTTCCGACACCTACGAGCAGTACTTC. Translating gives CASGSDTYEQYF.

The CDR3 region has the DNA TGTGCCAGCAGCCGAGACAGTAATGAAAAACTGTTTTTT. It encodes CASSRDSNEKLFF. The gene calls are TRBV12-3 or TRBV12-4 and TRBJ1-4; the D gene is possibly TRBD1 (5 bases). The V end lost 6 bases, the J end lost 4 bases, and 9 bases lay between the germline ends. This CDR3 is 13 amino acids long.